This TCR beta chain is drawn from a study of T cells expressing NK-cell markers. TCRdb reprocessed the 5' RACE reads and keeps a single row for each CDR3 protein, giving no DNA. There are around 470,000 distinct CDR3 sequences in the sample, with over 1.3% held by the top ten. With respect to this clonotype: The antigen is not known.

Study-level findings and limits: Topping the CD3+CD56-NKG2C+ fraction as well were these clonotypes, in a handful of donors.

The CDR3 totals 14 residues. The germline V gene encodes CDR1 SQVTM and CDR2 ANQGSEA. The rearrangement uses TRBV29-1 and TRBJ2-1; the D call of TRBD2 rests on TCRdb alone, since no DNA is present to check it. Specimen: blood T cells: a sorted CD56 or NKG2C T cell subset, CD4+ or CD8+ T cells, or bulk PBMC T cells (not recorded which). This TCR derives from a woman aged 45-59 years in good health. The CDR3 protein is CSVKRGGRNNEQFF.